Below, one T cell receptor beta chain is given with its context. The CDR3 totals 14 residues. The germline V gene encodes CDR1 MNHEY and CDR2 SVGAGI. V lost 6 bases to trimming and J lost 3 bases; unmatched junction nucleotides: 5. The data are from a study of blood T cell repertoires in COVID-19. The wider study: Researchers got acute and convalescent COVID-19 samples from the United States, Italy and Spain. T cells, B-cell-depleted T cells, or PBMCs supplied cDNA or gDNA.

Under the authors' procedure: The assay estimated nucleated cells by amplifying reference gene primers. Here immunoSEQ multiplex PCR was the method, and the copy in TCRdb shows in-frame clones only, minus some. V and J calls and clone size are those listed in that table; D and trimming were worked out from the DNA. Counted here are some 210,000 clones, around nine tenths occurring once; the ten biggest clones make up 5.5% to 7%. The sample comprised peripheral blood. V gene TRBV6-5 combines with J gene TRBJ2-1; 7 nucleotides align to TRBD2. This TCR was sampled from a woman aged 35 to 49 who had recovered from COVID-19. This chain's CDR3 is CASRRELVYNEQFF. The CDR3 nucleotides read TGTGCCAGCAGGCGGGAGCTAGTCTACAATGAGCAGTTCTTC.